This T cell receptor beta chain is drawn from a study of shared clonotypes between healthy human individuals (dated by TCRdb to 2019 to 2021). A note on the overall study: Three men and a couple of women, aged 18 to 49 years, made up the cohort. For each donor, CD4 naive and CD4 memory were each given three plates, CD8 naive was given two plates, and CD8 memory was given one plate. Libraries were prepared and TCR repertoires were sequenced by different laboratories using diverse techniques, in order to increase sequencing depth and limit assay-specific biases. Per donor, leukapheresis produced somewhere between about 0.94 and 9.5 billion PBMCs. The study deeply sequenced blood TCR repertoires of five healthy adults to estimate repertoire size and the extent of clonotype sharing between individuals. The paper as a whole reports these results and caveats: Based on pairwise subsampling, the degree of clonotype sharing among donors was expected to be affected by sequencing depth. The small number of donors limited the genetic and exposure-history diversity represented. Sampling was restricted to blood, and TCR repertoires in tissue are likely to differ from TCR repertoires in blood. Incomplete sequencing was indicated by rarefaction of sorted-subset datasets, despite the large sequencing depth. Estimated clonotype richness was generally larger for naive than for memory subsets. Compared with non-shared clonotypes, the clonotypes found in all four sorted-subset donors had higher generation probabilities. Across four donors, around 5% of naive CD4, roughly 3.5% of naive CD8, roughly 2.3% of memory CD4, and approximately 0.4% of memory CD8 clonotypes were shared.

In the germline V gene, CDR1 corresponds to SGHVS and CDR2 to FNYEAQ. V loses 4 bases at its end and J loses 7 bases; junction bases beyond the gene matches: 8. Measured from the cysteine to the phenylalanine, the CDR3 is 15 residues long. The retained sequence is limited to the CDR3, 45 bases, with the frame set at the first base. Concerning this clone itself: Its binding antigen is unknown. Base qualities are not recorded, but no much larger clone differs from it by a single base.

CD8 naive samples were CD45RO-negative cells positively selected for CCR7, giving a CD45RA+CCR7+ population that excluded TemRA cells. Healthy HIV-negative adults with no recently reported acute infections or vaccinations were included as donors. Every donor was a Caucasian adult residing in Nashville, Tennessee, USA. After blood collection by leukapheresis, PBMCs were isolated using Ficoll-Histopaque density gradient centrifugation and then cryopreserved in the vapor phase of liquid nitrogen. Purity and quantity of every magnetically sorted T cell population were checked by analytical flow cytometry. From each sorted fraction, genomic DNA was isolated and quantified by UV absorbance on a Nanodrop 2000c. Using the deep immunoSEQ assay, multiplex PCR amplified TCR CDR3 regions from genomic DNA. Genomic DNA extracted from each cell subset was distributed evenly over all wells of several immunoSEQ 96-well plates, and each plate served as one replicate. Each replicate PCR for sorted subsets received roughly 0.2 ug genomic DNA, equal to around 32,000 T cell genomes. The purified libraries were quantified using a Qubit 3.0 fluorometer, sized with a Bioanalyzer 2100, and then quantified again using the KAPA Library Quantification kit. A separate single-read 150-cycle Illumina NextSeq 550 flow cell was used to sequence each immunoSEQ 96-well plate. Per the source publication's procedure: Because the immunoSEQ output included only junctional sequences and no quality scores, the filtering could not be the same as the filtering used for full-length reads. Sequences were annotated with PyIR, a Python wrapper for IgBLAST v1.9, and V/J genes and CDR3 were assigned using IMGT germline references. Any read was removed if the V/J assignment was weak (E-value above 1e-6), the CDR3 was missing, or the read contained stop codons, out-of-frame junctions, or ambiguous translated residues. A V3J clonotype was defined by an identical inferred V gene, J gene, and CDR3 amino acid sequence. To compute the percentage overlap between repertoires, the number of shared unique clonotypes was divided by the size of the smaller repertoire. RTK rarefaction, the Chao1 estimator, and Recon v2.1 estimates of unobserved clonotypes were used to assess repertoire richness. For all TCRbeta clonotypes obtained by the gDNA method from a handful of donors, generation probabilities were computed with OLGA. TCRdb stores this immuneACCESS table with in-frame sequences only. Part of the clones is absent; in the studies checked, under half of the shortfall reflects unresolved V genes, and no reason is known for the rest. V and J calls and clone size are as listed in that table; D and trimming were resolved from the DNA. This sample has around 2,000,000 clones in its table, and about 93% of those were observed once. The top ten constitute around 1.7% of the sample.

The TCR sequence derives from a man between 18 and 29 years old in good health. Some clones in this sample may be carry-over from other donors' samples. The rearranged chain carries TRBV7-6 and TRBJ2-2, and TRBD1 aligns with 8 junction nucleotides. The sample taken for sequencing was naive CD8+ T cells from PBMCs. Per the publication, the cell subset or site label means: CD45RA+CCR7+. The base sequence is TGTGCCAGCAGCTCGGACAGGGACTGGCACGGGGAGCTGTTTTTT. Translated, this gives CASSSDRDWHGELFF.